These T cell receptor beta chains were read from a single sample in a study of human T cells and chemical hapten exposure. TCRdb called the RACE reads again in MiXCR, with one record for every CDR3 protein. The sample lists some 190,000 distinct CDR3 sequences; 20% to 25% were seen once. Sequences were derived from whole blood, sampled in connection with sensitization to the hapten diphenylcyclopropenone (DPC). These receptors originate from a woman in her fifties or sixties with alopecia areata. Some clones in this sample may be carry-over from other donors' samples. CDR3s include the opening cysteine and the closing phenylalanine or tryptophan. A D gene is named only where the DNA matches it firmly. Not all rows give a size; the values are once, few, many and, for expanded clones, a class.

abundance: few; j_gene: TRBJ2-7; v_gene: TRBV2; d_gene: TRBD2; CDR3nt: TGTGCCAGCAGTGCCGGGACTAGCGGAAGCCTTCCGCAGTACTTC; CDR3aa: CASSAGTSGSLPQYF
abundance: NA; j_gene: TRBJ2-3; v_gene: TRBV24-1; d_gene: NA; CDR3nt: TGTGCCACCAGTTATAACGCAGATACGCAGTATTTT; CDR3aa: CATSYNADTQYF
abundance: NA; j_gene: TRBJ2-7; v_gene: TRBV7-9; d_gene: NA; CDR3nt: TGTGCCAGCAGCGACAGGTTTGGAATCTCGTCCTACGAGCAGTACTTC; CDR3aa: CASSDRFGISSYEQYF
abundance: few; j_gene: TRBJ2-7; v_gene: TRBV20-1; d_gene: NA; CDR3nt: TGCAGTGCCGGTGGGGCTTCTTACGACGAGCAGTACTTC; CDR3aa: CSAGGASYDEQYF
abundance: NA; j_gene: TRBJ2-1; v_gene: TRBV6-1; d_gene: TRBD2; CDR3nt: TGTGCCAGTAAAATGGGAAGTAGCGGGAGTGGCGCCTACAATGAGCAGTTCTTC; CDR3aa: CASKMGSSGSGAYNEQFF
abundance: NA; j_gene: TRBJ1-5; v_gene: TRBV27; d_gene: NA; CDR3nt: TGTGCCAGCGGAAATCAGCCCCAGCATTTT; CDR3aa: CASGNQPQHF
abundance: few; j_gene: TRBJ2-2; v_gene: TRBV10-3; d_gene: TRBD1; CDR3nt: TGTGCCATCAGTGCGAGGGGACAGTCTTCAGCGAACACCGGGGAGCTGTTTTTT; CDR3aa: CAISARGQSSANTGELFF
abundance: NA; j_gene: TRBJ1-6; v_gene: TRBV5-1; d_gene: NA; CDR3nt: TGCGCCAGCAGTTTGGGAGGGGATAATTCACCCCTCCACTTT; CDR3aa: CASSLGGDNSPLHF
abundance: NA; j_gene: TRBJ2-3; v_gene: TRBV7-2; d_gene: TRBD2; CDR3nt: TGTGCCAGCAGCGAGTTAGCGGGGCCGCAGTATTTT; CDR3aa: CASSELAGPQYF
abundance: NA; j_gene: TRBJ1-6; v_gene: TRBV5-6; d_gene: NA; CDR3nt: TGTGTCAGCAGCTTGCCTGTAGCTTCACCCCTCCACTTT; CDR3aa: CVSSLPVASPLHF
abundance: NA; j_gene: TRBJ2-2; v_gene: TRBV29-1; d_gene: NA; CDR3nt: TGCAGCGTTGGGACTTCGAACACCGGGGAGCTGTTTTTT; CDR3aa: CSVGTSNTGELFF
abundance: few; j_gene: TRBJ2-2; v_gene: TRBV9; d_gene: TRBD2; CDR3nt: TGTGCCAGCAGCCTTTATTATTCAGCGGGAGGGTCGAACACCGGGGAGCTGTTTTTT; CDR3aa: CASSLYYSAGGSNTGELFF
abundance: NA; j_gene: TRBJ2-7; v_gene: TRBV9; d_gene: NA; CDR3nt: TGTGCCAGCAGCGTCGCTAGCGACACGGTCCCGCAGTACTTC; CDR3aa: CASSVASDTVPQYF
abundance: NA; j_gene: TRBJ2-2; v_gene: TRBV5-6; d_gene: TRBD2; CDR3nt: TGTGCCGGAGCGGGAGATGGTGGCACCGGGGAGCTGTTTTTT; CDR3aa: CAGAGDGGTGELFF
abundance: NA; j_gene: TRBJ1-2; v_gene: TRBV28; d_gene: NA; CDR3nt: TGTGCCAGCAGTTTATCGGCAGGGACCTATGGCTACACCTTC; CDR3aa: CASSLSAGTYGYTF
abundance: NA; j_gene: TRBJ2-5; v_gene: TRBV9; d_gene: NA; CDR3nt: TGTGCCAGCAGCAATAGCGGATCGTACCAAGAGACCCAGTACTTC; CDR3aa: CASSNSGSYQETQYF
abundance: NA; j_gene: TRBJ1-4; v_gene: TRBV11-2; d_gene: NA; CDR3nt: TGTGCCAGCAGCTTAGGAAACCGAGGGGACGAAAAACTGTTTTTT; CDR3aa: CASSLGNRGDEKLFF
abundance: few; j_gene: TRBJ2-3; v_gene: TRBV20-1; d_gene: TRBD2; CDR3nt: TGCAGTGCTAGAGGGCTAGCGGGAGCTGGCACAGATACGCAGTATTTT; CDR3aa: CSARGLAGAGTDTQYF
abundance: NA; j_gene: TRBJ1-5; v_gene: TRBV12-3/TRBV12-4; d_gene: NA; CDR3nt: TGTGCCAGCAGGGACAACAGCAATCAGCCCCAGCATTTT; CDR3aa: CASRDNSNQPQHF
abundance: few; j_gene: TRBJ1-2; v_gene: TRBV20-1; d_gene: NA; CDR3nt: TGCAGTGCTAGGGACCCTACAGGGACCGGCTACACCTTC; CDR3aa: CSARDPTGTGYTF
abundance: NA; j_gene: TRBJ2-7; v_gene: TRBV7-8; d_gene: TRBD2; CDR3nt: TGTGCCAGCAGCGCCGGACTAGCGGAGACCTACGAGCAGTACTTC; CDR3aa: CASSAGLAETYEQYF
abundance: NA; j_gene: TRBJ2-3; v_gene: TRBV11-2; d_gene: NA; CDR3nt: TGTGCCAGCAGCCTAAGGGGGACTGGGTACACAGATACGCAGTATTTT; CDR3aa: CASSLRGTGYTDTQYF
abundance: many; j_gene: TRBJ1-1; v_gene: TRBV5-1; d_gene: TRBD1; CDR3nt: TGCGCCAGCAGCTCGAATGGACAGGGCGAAGCGGCTTTCTTT; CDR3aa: CASSSNGQGEAAFF
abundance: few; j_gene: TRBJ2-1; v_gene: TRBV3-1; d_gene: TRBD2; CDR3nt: TGTGCCAGCAGTGACAGACTAGCGGGGTTTTACAATGAGCAGTTCTTC; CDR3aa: CASSDRLAGFYNEQFF
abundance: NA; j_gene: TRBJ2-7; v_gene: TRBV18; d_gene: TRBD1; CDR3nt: TGTGCCAGCTCACCACCGACAGGGCCCTACGAGCAGTACTTC; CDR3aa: CASSPPTGPYEQYF
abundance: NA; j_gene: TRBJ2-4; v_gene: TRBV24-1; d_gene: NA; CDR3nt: TGTGCCACCAGTGATAAGGACAGCAAAAACATTCAGTACTTC; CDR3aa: CATSDKDSKNIQYF
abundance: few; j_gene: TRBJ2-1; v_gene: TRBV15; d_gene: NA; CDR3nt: TGTGCCACCAGCAGAGAGAGGCCGGGCTCCTACAATGAGCAGTTCTTC; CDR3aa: CATSRERPGSYNEQFF
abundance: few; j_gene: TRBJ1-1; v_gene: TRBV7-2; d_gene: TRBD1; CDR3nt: TGTGCCAGCAGCCAAGACAGGGTTTGGACTGAAGCTTTCTTT; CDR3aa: CASSQDRVWTEAFF
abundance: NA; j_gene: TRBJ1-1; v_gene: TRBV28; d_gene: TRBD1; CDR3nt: TGTGCCAGCAGTCCCCGGAACAGGGGAAACACTGAAGCTTTCTTT; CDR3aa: CASSPRNRGNTEAFF